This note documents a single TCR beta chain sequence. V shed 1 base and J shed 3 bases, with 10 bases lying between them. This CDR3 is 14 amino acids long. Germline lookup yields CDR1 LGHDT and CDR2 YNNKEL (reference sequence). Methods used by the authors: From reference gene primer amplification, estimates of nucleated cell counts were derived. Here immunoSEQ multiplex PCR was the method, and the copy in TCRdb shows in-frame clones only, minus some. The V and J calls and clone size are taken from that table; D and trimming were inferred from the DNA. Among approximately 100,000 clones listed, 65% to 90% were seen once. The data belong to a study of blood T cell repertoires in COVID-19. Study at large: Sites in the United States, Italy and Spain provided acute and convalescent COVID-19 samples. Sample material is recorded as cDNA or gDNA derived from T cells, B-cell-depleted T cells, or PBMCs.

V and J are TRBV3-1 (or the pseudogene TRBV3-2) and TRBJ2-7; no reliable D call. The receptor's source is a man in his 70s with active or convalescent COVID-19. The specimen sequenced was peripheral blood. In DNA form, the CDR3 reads TGTGCCAGCAGCCAAGTTGCAGTTGGCTACGAGCAGTACTTC. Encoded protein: CASSQVAVGYEQYF.